This TCR beta chain was obtained from a study of prognosis after radiotherapy for stage I lung cancer. Overall study: Every lung cancer patient of the non-small cell type was deemed medically inoperable. Therapy that ran concurrently with stereotactic body radiotherapy was given to no patient. The study's findings and limits: Divergent TRBV and TRBJ gene usage has reportedly been observed between patients with and without metastases.

Amplification of TCR beta CDR3 from genomic DNA used two-round multiplex PCR. Individual primers that were specific to each TRBV and TRBJ gene served in first-round PCR. TCRdb called the multiplex PCR reads again in MiXCR, with one record for every CDR3 protein. The profile covers over 45,000 distinct CDR3 sequences, with about 30% appearing a single time and around 8% taken by the ten largest. On this clonotype: Its antigen remains unknown. One junction end disagrees with the germline gene, perhaps due to a read error.

On two occasions, one at each of two time points, around 6 milliliters of peripheral blood were drawn. The CDR3 extends over 13 amino acids. Germline V gives CDR1 MNHEY, CDR2 SVGEGT. The rearrangement uses TRBV6-2 or TRBV6-3 and TRBJ1-1, with TRBD1 matching 7 bases. The material was PBMCs, obtained before or after stereotactic body radiation therapy (not recorded which). The source is a donor of 50 years or more with non-small cell lung cancer. CDR3 in DNA: TGTGCCAGCATTTTACAGGGGAACACTGAACCTTTCTTT. Its protein is CASILQGNTEPFF.